Below, 16 T cell receptor beta chains from the same sample are listed, as sequenced in a study of CD8+CD57+ T cells in acquired aplastic anemia. In patients chosen for sequencing, flow cytometry had shown CD8+CD57+ cell expansion. CDR3 and TCR beta VDJ profiling relied on genomic DNA as the template. TCRdb ran MiXCR on the reads and lists one entry per CDR3 protein. The table has around 430,000 distinct CDR3 sequences, about a third seen once; the top ten hold 0.75% to 0.95%. Sample: sorted CD4+, CD8+, or CD8+CD57+ T cells (not recorded which) from PBMCs. The origin of the receptors is a human donor with aplastic anemia.

The chain employs TRBV6-6 and TRBJ2-7; D ambiguous. CDR1 is MNHNY and CDR2 is SVGAGI in the germline V gene (reference sequence). The CDR3 consists of 11 residues. Trimming pared 4 bases from V and 5 bases from J, leaving 6 bases between. The CDR3: CASSCCHEQYF. In DNA form, the CDR3 reads TGTGCCAGCAGTTGCTGCCACGAGCAGTACTTC.

In this sample, this clonotype turned up many times. The rearrangement joins TRBV10-2 to TRBJ2-7, with 7 bases identical to TRBD1. This CDR3 comprises 13 residues. CDR1 and CDR2 (germline): WSHSY, SAAADI. V was clipped by 7 bases and J by 4 bases; unmatched bases: 7. CDR3 sequence: CASIRAGGYEQYF. CDR3 DNA: TGCGCCAGCATCCGGGCAGGGGGTTACGAGCAGTACTTC.

The chain combines TRBV11-1 with TRBJ2-2; a weak D match, TRBD1 (6 bases). The CDR3 consists of 14 residues. V dropped 8 bases and J dropped 6 bases, with 16 bases sitting between them. Germline CDR1 and CDR2: SGHAT and FQDESV (reference sequence). DNA of the CDR3: TGTGCCAGCGCCGTAGGGGGATACTCCGGGGAGCTGTTTTTT. It yields the protein CASAVGGYSGELFF.

This clonotype showed up just a few times. A much larger clone differs from this one at a single base, so this may be a read error. The chain links TRBV15 to TRBJ2-7, with D uncertain. Germline V gene lookup returns CDR1 LNHNV and CDR2 YYDKDF (reference sequence). The CDR3 consists of 15 residues. The CDR3 sequence is CATSRDRVVVDEQCF. CDR3 bases: TGTGCCACCAGCAGAGATCGCGTAGTAGTAGACGAGCAGTGCTTC.

This clonotype has at least ten counts. V is TRBV7-2 and J is TRBJ1-4; weak D call: TRBD1 (6 bases). Trimming removed 5 bases from V and 6 bases from J, with 10 bases in between. Germline-derived CDR1 and CDR2 are SGHTA and FQGNSA. The CDR3 sequence is 13 residues long. The CDR3 region has the DNA TGTGCCAGCAGCCGTCCAGGGGATGAAAAACTGTTTTTT. It codes for CASSRPGDEKLFF.

This clonotype was counted ten times or more. The chain couples TRBV11-1 to TRBJ2-7; D not certain. The CDR3 loop spans 12 amino acids. V was shortened by 1 base and J by 5 bases, with 6 bases between the two germline ends. CDR1 and CDR2 from the germline V gene are SGHAT and FQDESV (reference sequence). This chain's CDR3 is CASSLDRHEQYF. CDR3 nucleotide sequence: TGTGCCAGCAGCTTAGACCGTCACGAGCAGTACTTC.

The sample holds a few counts of this clonotype. The genes are TRBV7-2 and TRBJ2-2, with D unclear. This CDR3 comprises 14 residues. With 6 bases removed from V and 3 bases from J, the gap between germline ends came to 11 bases. Germline CDR1 reads SGHTA; CDR2 reads FQGNSA. CDR3 nucleotide sequence: TGTGCCAGCAGGACTCGCTTGGACACCGGGGAGCTGTTTTTT. Its protein product is CASRTRLDTGELFF. Complete variable domain (other parts from reference TRBV7-2 and TRBJ2-2): GAGVSQSPSNKVTEKGKDVELRCDPISGHTALYWYRQSLGQGLEFLIYFQGNSAPDKSGLPSDRFSAERTGGSVSTLTIQRTQQEDSAVYLCASRTRLDTGELFFGEGSRLTVL.

About this clonotype itself: A read error is likely, as this CDR3 ends without the conserved phenylalanine or tryptophan. The limits of the CDR3 on the DNA are not certain, so only TCRdb's listed CDR3 is given. This chain joins TRBV28 and TRBJ1-1; the DNA was not used to check the table's D call, TRBD1. Looked up from germline, CDR1 is MDHEN and CDR2 is SYDVKM. The CDR3 numbers 12 amino acids, ends counted. CDR3 in amino acids: CASSISGQIRAL.

This clonotype was seen a few times. This chain uses TRBV11-2 with TRBJ2-3, with 7 bases that match TRBD1. The V segment lost 4 bases and the J segment 0 bases; nucleotides outside the gene matches: 4. The CDR3 has 15 amino acids. Germline V gene lookup returns CDR1 SGHAT and CDR2 FQNNGV. The CDR3 is CASSSQGLSTDTQYF. CDR3 sequence (DNA): TGTGCCAGCAGCTCACAGGGGCTCAGCACAGATACGCAGTATTTT.

This sequence joins TRBV11-2 and TRBJ2-1; 7 bases agree with TRBD1. Germline lookup yields CDR1 SGHAT and CDR2 FQNNGV. The V segment lost 3 bases and the J segment 0 bases; nucleotides outside the gene matches: 17. The CDR3 contains 20 residues. The CDR3 DNA reads as TGTGCCAGCAGCTTCCGCCGTGGGACAGTGGTTTGGAGCTCCTACAATGAGCAGTTCTTC. Its protein product is CASSFRRGTVVWSSYNEQFF.

This clonotype was observed at least ten times. The gene calls are TRBV7-2 and TRBJ1-5; possible D gene TRBD1, 5 bases. Trimming left V 1 base short and J 5 bases short, with 12 bases between. Germline CDR1 SGHTA, CDR2 FQGNSA. The CDR3 sequence is 15 residues long. The CDR3 spells CASSLVGLRDQPQHF. The CDR3, as DNA: TGTGCCAGCAGCTTAGTGGGACTAAGGGATCAGCCCCAGCATTTT.

This clonotype was recorded many times. The chain couples TRBV29-1 to TRBJ2-7; possibly TRBD1 or TRBD2 for D (7 bases each). V was shortened by 7 bases and J by 9 bases, with 19 bases between the two germline ends. Germline V gene data show CDR1 as SQVTM and CDR2 as ANQGSEA. The CDR3 contains 12 residues. DNA for the CDR3: TGCAGCGCCCAGGGGGGGGGGGACGGGCAGTACTTC. Its translation: CSAQGGGDGQYF.

This clonotype was counted many times. This chain uses TRBV5-1 with TRBJ2-5, with TRBD2 as a possible D gene (6 bases). V was pared by 4 bases and J by 5 bases, with 15 bases between. Germline loops: CDR1 SGHRS, CDR2 YFSETQ. The CDR3 extends over 14 amino acids. In DNA, the CDR3 is TGCGCCAGCAGCGCGGGGACCACCCGGGAGACCCAGTACTTC. It yields the protein CASSAGTTRETQYF. The variable domain in full, with the rest retrieved from reference TRBV5-1 and TRBJ2-5, is KAGVTQTPRYLIKTRGQQVTLSCSPISGHRSVSWYQQTPGQGLQFLFEYFSETQRNKGNFPGRFSGRQFSNSRSEMNVSTLELGDSALYLCASSAGTTRETQYFGPGTRLLVL.

In its sample, this clonotype was seen a few times. The chain recombines TRBV9 with TRBJ1-6, with D possibly being TRBD1 (5 bases). Trimming removed 4 bases at V and 5 bases at J, with 16 bases between. CDR1 is SGDLS, CDR2 YYNGEE, per germline. The CDR3 contains 16 residues. The CDR3 bases are TGTGCCAGCAGCACCCCGGTAGGGGCGGATAATTCACCCCTCCACTTT. Its protein product is CASSTPVGADNSPLHF.

CDR3 residues: CASSLTGGREGETQYF. CDR3 DNA sequence: TGTGCCAGCAGCTTAACGGGTGGGCGGGAAGGCGAGACCCAGTACTTC. The chain has TRBV7-3 and TRBJ2-5, with D perhaps matching TRBD2 (6 bases). The CDR3 contains 16 residues. V was trimmed by 0 bases and J by 5 bases, leaving 16 bases between them. Germline loops: CDR1 SGHTA, CDR2 FQGTGA.

Turning to this clonotype: This may be a read error: a much more frequent sequence differs by one nucleotide. The V call is TRBV2, the J call TRBJ1-2; D not certain. The CDR3 length is 12 residues. Germline V lookup: CDR1 SNHLY, CDR2 FYNNEI. The CDR3 region is CASSYLGYSYTF. The CDR3 DNA is TGTGCCAGCAGTTATTTGGGCTATAGCTACACCTTC.